What follows are 3 T cell receptor beta chains derived from one specimen sequenced in a study of blood T cell repertoires in COVID-19. The repertoire was sequenced with immunoSEQ multiplex PCR; TCRdb's copy has only in-frame clones and lacks some. Altogether more than 200,000 clones are present, about 87% being singletons, with the ten largest covering approximately 1.8%. What was sequenced was peripheral blood. The receptors originated from a man aged 70 or older with acute or convalescent COVID-19.

The DNA for the CDR3 is TGTGCCAGCAGCGTAAGACATTTGAACACTGAAGCTTTCTTT. Amino acid sequence: CASSVRHLNTEAFF. The chain joins TRBV9 to TRBJ1-1, with D unclear. With 1 base removed from V and 0 bases from J, the gap between germline ends came to 7 bases. The CDR3 runs 14 residues. Germline values: CDR1 SGDLS, CDR2 YYNGEE.

CDR3 protein: CASSPQTVGAQGANVLTF. The CDR3 bases are TGTGCCAGCTCACCACAGACAGTGGGGGCTCAAGGGGCCAACGTCCTGACTTTC. V usage is TRBV18 and J usage is TRBJ2-6, with D tentatively TRBD1 (6 bases). The CDR3 loop spans 18 amino acids. CDR1 and CDR2 from the germline V gene are KGHSH and LQKENI. Trimming pared 1 base from V and 4 bases from J, leaving 17 bases between.

J is TRBJ2-1 and V is TRBV7-9, with TRBD2 matching 7 bases. The CDR3 consists of 17 residues. Trimming at V came to 4 bases and at J to 0 bases, leaving 9 bases not matched to a gene. The germline gives CDR1 SEHNR, CDR2 FQNEAQ (reference sequence). The CDR3 DNA reads TGTGCCAGCAGCTCACCCGGCGGCGGGAGCTCCTACAATGAGCAGTTCTTC. Encoded protein: CASSSPGGGSSYNEQFF.